This T cell receptor beta chain was recovered during a study of blood T cell repertoires in COVID-19. Study details: The origin of the acute and convalescent COVID-19 samples was the United States, Italy and Spain.

In terms of age and location, participants ranged from about 18 to 100 years and lived in about 25 US areas. Repertoires were generated with immunoSEQ multiplex PCR, while TCRdb's copy carries only in-frame clones and drops some. The sample consists of fewer than 350,000 clones, 80% to 90% of them appearing once. This CDR3 is 15 amino acids long. The germline gives CDR1 SGHTA, CDR2 FQGNSA. The V end lost 4 bases, the J end lost 2 bases, and 14 bases lay between the germline ends. The source material was PBMCs or T cells enriched from blood (not recorded which). The clonotype was recovered from a middle-aged woman with acute COVID-19. This chain connects TRBV7-2 to TRBJ2-5; D may be TRBD2 (6 bases). In DNA, the CDR3 is TGTGCCAGCAGCTCGCCGGGACTGAATCAAGAGACCCAGTACTTC. Translated: CASSSPGLNQETQYF.